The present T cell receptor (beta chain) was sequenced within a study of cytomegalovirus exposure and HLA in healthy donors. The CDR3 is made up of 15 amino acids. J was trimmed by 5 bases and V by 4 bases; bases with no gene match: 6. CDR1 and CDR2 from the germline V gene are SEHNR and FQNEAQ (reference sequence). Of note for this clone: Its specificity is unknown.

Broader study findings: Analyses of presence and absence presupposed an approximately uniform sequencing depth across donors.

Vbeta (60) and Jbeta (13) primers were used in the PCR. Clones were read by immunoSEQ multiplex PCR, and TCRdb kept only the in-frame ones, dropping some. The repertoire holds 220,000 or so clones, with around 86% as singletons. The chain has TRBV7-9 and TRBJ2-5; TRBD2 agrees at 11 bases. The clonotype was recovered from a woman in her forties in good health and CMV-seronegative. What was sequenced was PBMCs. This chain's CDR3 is CASSSYSGRAETQYF. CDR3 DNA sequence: TGTGCCAGCAGCTCGTATAGCGGGAGGGCCGAGACCCAGTACTTC. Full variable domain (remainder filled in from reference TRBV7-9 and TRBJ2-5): DTGVSQNPRHKITKRGQNVTFRCDPISEHNRLYWYRQTLGQGPEFLTYFQNEAQLEKSRLLSDRFSAERPKGSFSTLEIQRTEQGDSAMYLCASSSYSGRAETQYFGPGTRLLVL.